The table lists the clone carrying this T cell receptor (beta chain) with a few counts. Its matching antigen is unknown. The V gene lost 1 base and the J gene lost 5 bases, with 21 bases spanning the gap. This CDR3 has 18 amino acids. Germline CDR1 is MGHRA and CDR2 is YSYEKL. These data come from a study of early T cells in non-severe SARS-CoV-2 infection. On the study more broadly: Alpha and beta chains were unpaired, from unsorted whole-blood bulk RNA.

Individually, cDNA molecules had unique molecular identifiers attached to them. Via MiXCR, TCRdb re-called the 5' RACE reads, giving one row per CDR3 protein. The sample lists about 62,000 distinct CDR3 sequences, approximately 9% occurring once. The study, taken as a whole, reports: VDJdb-based matching was biased toward anti-spike CD8 responses and missed private and CD4 specificities.

The sequenced material came from whole blood. The clonotype originates from an adult who was a healthcare worker with PCR-confirmed SARS-CoV-2 infection or an uninfected control (not recorded which). The V call is TRBV4-1, the J call TRBJ2-1; D unclear. CDR3: CASSQGFPRAKGNNEQFF. The CDR3 nucleotides read TGCGCCAGCAGCCAAGGATTCCCCCGGGCGAAAGGAAACAATGAGCAGTTCTTC.